This TCR beta chain was obtained from a study of blood T cell repertoires in COVID-19. The germline CDR1 and CDR2 sequences are SGHRS and YFSETQ. V lost 4 bases to trimming and J lost 3 bases; unmatched junction nucleotides: 20. This CDR3 contains 19 residues. Per the original data handling: From reference gene primer amplification, estimates of nucleated cell counts were derived. TCRdb keeps only in-frame clones here, not all; method: immunoSEQ multiplex PCR. Clone size and the V and J calls come from that table; the DNA yielded D and trimming. The sample records about 130,000 clones, approximately 88% being singletons.

The sample taken for sequencing was peripheral blood. The genes are TRBV5-1 and TRBJ2-7, with 9 nucleotides matching TRBD1. The receptor was isolated from a woman aged 80 or older with acute or convalescent COVID-19. CDR3 in DNA: TGCGCCAGCAGCCCAGGGGACAGGGTGAGTGGGAATGATCTCTACGAGCAGTACTTC. This sequence encodes CASSPGDRVSGNDLYEQYF.